Listed below are T cell receptor beta chains from one sample, sequenced in a study of T-cell reconstitution after alpha-beta-depleted transplantation in children. TCRdb reprocessed the PCR reads via MiXCR and lists one record per CDR3 protein. The sample lists roughly 400,000 distinct CDR3 sequences, approximately 42% occurring once. Sample: PBMCs, taken before TCRalphabeta/CD19-depleted stem cell transplant. These receptor sequences come from a girl aged 2-10 years with aplastic anemia, due to receive a stem cell transplant. Both conserved end residues are trimmed from each CDR3. The D gene is left open where the match is weak. Expanded clones are given a class, and other clones once, few, many or no size at all.

abundance	d_gene	v_gene	len	j_gene	CDR3aa
many	TRBD1	TRBV29-1	14	TRBJ2-1	SVEDLSGGRYNEQF
few	NA	TRBV6-6	11	TRBJ2-7	ASSYSRLYEQY
many	TRBD2	TRBV20-1	15	TRBJ2-1	SATLSGGLAGVYEQF
few	NA	TRBV5-1	12	TRBJ2-3	ASSTGHLTDTQY
NA	NA	TRBV7-2	11	TRBJ2-3	ASSLAQDHTQY
NA	TRBD1	TRBV29-1	12	TRBJ2-7	SVGARGRPYEQY
NA	NA	TRBV29-1	11	TRBJ2-1	SDFGLLDNEQF
NA	TRBD2	TRBV2	14	TRBJ2-2	ASRASGGSNTGELF
NA	NA	TRBV7-7	13	TRBJ2-5	ASSLGPSPGETQY
NA	NA	TRBV20-1	13	TRBJ2-1	SGSSSGGQYNEQF
few	NA	TRBV9	13	TRBJ2-2	ASSPSQRLTGELF
NA	NA	TRBV9	12	TRBJ2-5	ASSAGPTMWTQY
NA	TRBD2	TRBV20-1	10	TRBJ2-1	SSGRAGDEQF
few	TRBD1	TRBV15	13	TRBJ1-1	ATSRGAGGNTEAF
NA	NA	TRBV30	13	TRBJ2-3	AWSVGWRGTDTQY
NA	NA	TRBV6-5	14	TRBJ1-4	ASSYSSSSANEKLF
many	TRBD1	TRBV6-1	11	TRBJ2-4	ASRRQGKNIQY
few	TRBD1	TRBV3-1	14	TRBJ2-7	ASSQTRTGLGYEQY
few	NA	TRBV6-2/TRBV6-3	11	TRBJ1-5	ASSYVGNQPQH
many	TRBD2	TRBV7-9	14	TRBJ2-5	ASSPPGLAGEETQY
once	NA	TRBV12-3/TRBV12-4	11	TRBJ1-5	ASKMGLNQPQH
many	TRBD2	TRBV5-1	14	TRBJ2-3	ASSPASRGGSDTQY
once	TRBD2	TRBV29-1	10	TRBJ2-7	SVGTGGYEQY
many	NA	TRBV12-3/TRBV12-4	16	TRBJ2-7	ASSLARVAGQGNYEQY
NA	TRBD2	TRBV7-8	13	TRBJ2-3	ASSSGLAPTDTQY
few	TRBD1	TRBV15	12	TRBJ1-2	ATSRDRGGYGYT
many	NA	TRBV12-3/TRBV12-4	13	TRBJ1-5	ASSLIAGYDQPQH
few	TRBD2	TRBV6-1	17	TRBJ2-3	ASSPPGLAGGPGGDTQY
many	TRBD1	TRBV15	13	TRBJ1-1	ATSRGGQGRTEAF
NA	NA	TRBV20-1	11	TRBJ1-4	SARRGAAEKLF
NA	NA	TRBV20-1	13	TRBJ1-6	SARGAGGFGSPLH
few	NA	TRBV12-3/TRBV12-4	13	TRBJ2-5	ASSSLGQGQETQY
NA	TRBD2	TRBV25-1	14	TRBJ2-5	ASSEYVGGRLETQY
few	NA	TRBV29-1	10	TRBJ1-1	SVYRENTEAF
once	NA	TRBV5-1	9	TRBJ1-1	AEGMNTEAF
NA	NA	TRBV29-1	12	TRBJ2-1	SVEVRSSYNEQF
NA	NA	TRBV6-1	14	TRBJ1-1	ASSEREGHRFTEAF
many	NA	TRBV14	12	TRBJ2-3	ASSHRGGTDTQY
many	NA	TRBV9	13	TRBJ1-4	ASSVGSGRNEKLF
NA	TRBD2	TRBV5-4	14	TRBJ2-7	ASSRGELRSSYEQY
NA	NA	TRBV20-1	11	TRBJ1-3	SASGEDGNTIY
once	NA	TRBV18	10	TRBJ2-7	ASSPGELEQY
NA	TRBD2	TRBV20-1	13	TRBJ2-5	SARVGRALEETQY
NA	TRBD1	TRBV5-1	18	TRBJ2-2	ASSLVPWTGDIANTGELF
once	TRBD1	TRBV7-9	12	TRBJ1-5	ASSPDAGGQPQH